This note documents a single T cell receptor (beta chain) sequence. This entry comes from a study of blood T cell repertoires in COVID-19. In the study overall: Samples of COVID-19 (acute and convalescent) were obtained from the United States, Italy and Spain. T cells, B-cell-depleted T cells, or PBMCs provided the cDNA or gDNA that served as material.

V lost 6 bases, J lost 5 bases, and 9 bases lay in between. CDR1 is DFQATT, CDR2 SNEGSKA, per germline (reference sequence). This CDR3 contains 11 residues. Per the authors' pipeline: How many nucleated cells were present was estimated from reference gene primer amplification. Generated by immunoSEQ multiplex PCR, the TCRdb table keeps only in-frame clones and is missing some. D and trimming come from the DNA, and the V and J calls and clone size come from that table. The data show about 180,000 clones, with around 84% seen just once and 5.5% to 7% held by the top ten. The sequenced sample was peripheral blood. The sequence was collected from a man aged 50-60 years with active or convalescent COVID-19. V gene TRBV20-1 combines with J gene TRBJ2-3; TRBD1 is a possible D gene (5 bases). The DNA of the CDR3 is TGCAGTGCAGGGGTTGGAGATACGCAGTATTTT. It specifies CSAGVGDTQYF.